What follows are 31 T cell receptor beta chains derived from one specimen sequenced in a study of blood T cell repertoires in COVID-19 (TCRdb year 2020). Libraries came from the immunoSEQ multiplex PCR assay. This is the immuneACCESS table as TCRdb keeps it, with only in-frame sequences that have V and J called. A part of the clones is gone; compared with another copy, unresolved V genes explain less than half, and the rest is unexplained. A total of 180,000 or so clones appear in this sample, almost 90% of them only once. The top ten constitute around 1.5% of the sample. The sample taken for sequencing was peripheral blood. These receptors all come from a man younger than 35 with active or convalescent COVID-19.

The V gene is TRBV19, the J gene TRBJ2-5; D is perhaps TRBD2 (5 bases). V was cut by 6 bases and J by 0 bases, with 11 bases left in between. The CDR3 totals 14 residues. Germline CDR1 is LNHDA and CDR2 is SQIVND (reference sequence). The CDR3 nucleotides read TGTGCCAGTAGCATCCCCGGGAACCAAGAGACCCAGTACTTC. It translates to CASSIPGNQETQYF.

The rearrangement links TRBV5-1 to TRBJ1-2; D is ambiguous. CDR3 size: 13 residues. CDR1 and CDR2 from the germline V gene are SGHRS and YFSETQ. V lost 4 bases, J lost 8 bases, and 15 bases lay in between. The CDR3 region has the DNA TGCGCCAGCAGCCAGGAACCCAGACGGGGCTACACCTTC. Residues: CASSQEPRRGYTF.

The CDR3 coding sequence is TGTGCCTGGAGTGTACTCTCCGAAGCTTTCTTT. Translation: CAWSVLSEAFF. V usage is TRBV30 and J usage is TRBJ1-1; no clear D. Germline-derived CDR1 and CDR2 are GTSNPN and SVGIG (reference sequence). This CDR3 has 11 amino acids. The V end lost 0 bases, the J end lost 8 bases, and 7 bases lay between the germline ends.

The V call is TRBV30, the J call TRBJ2-4; a possible D gene is TRBD1 (6 bases). The CDR3 is 14 amino acids. Germline CDR1 reads GTSNPN; CDR2 reads SVGIG (reference sequence). With 0 bases removed from V and 8 bases from J, the gap between germline ends came to 14 bases. The CDR3: CAWSVGGLGDIQYF. CDR3 sequence (DNA): TGTGCCTGGAGTGTTGGGGGCCTGGGAGACATTCAGTACTTC.

This chain connects TRBV7-9 to TRBJ1-1; D may be TRBD1 (6 bases). The CDR3 spans 13 residues. Germline V gene data show CDR1 as SEHNR and CDR2 as FQNEAQ (reference sequence). Deletions cut 1 base from V and 7 bases from J, with 10 bases between. DNA of the CDR3: TGTGCCAGCAGCTTAGTGGGACAACGTGAAGCTTTCTTT. Protein product: CASSLVGQREAFF.

This clone was picked up one time. The gene calls are TRBV12-5 and TRBJ1-1; 7 bases are a match to TRBD1. After removal of 5 bases from V and 4 bases from J, the junction contained 7 bases not matched to a gene. The CDR3 length is 14 residues. Germline V CDR1 and CDR2: LGHNT, FRNRAP. This CDR3 is CASGLGTVGTEAFF. The CDR3 coding sequence is TGTGCTAGTGGTCTAGGGACAGTGGGCACTGAAGCTTTCTTT.

The V gene is TRBV3-1 (or the pseudogene TRBV3-2), the J gene TRBJ1-6, with 9 bases fitting TRBD1. Trimming took 2 bases from V and 9 from J; bases not matched to a gene: 5. This CDR3 region has 15 residues. Germline V gene sequence: CDR1 LGHDT, CDR2 YNNKEL (reference sequence). The CDR3 spells CASSQPTGGASPLHF. The DNA of the CDR3 is TGTGCCAGCAGCCAACCTACAGGGGGCGCTTCACCCCTCCACTTT.

The chain uses TRBV19 and TRBJ2-4, with 12 bases fitting TRBD2. Germline V gene sequence: CDR1 LNHDA, CDR2 SQIVND (reference sequence). The CDR3 consists of 16 residues. J gave up 8 bases and V 4 bases, and 9 bases lay outside the gene matches. The CDR3 sequence is CASSRLAGEVGYIQYF. The CDR3 nucleotides are TGTGCCAGTAGTAGACTAGCGGGAGAGGTGGGATACATTCAGTACTTC.

The CDR3 region is CATTVGTSYGYTF. The CDR3 DNA reads as TGTGCCACTACCGTCGGGACATCCTATGGCTACACCTTC. The chain recombines TRBV6-5 with TRBJ1-2, with D perhaps TRBD1 (6 bases). This CDR3 has 13 amino acids. V lost 10 bases and J 4 bases, leaving 16 bases between the germline ends. Per the germline V gene, CDR1 is MNHEY and CDR2 is SVGAGI.

The rearrangement uses TRBV24-1 and TRBJ1-4; 9 nucleotides agree with TRBD1. Per the germline V gene, CDR1 is KGHDR and CDR2 is SFDVKD. The trim removed 5 bases at V and 8 bases at J, leaving 8 bases unmatched. The CDR3 loop spans 15 amino acids. The DNA of the CDR3 is TGTGCCACCAGTGTCAAGACAGGGGGAGGGGAAAAACTGTTTTTT. As protein: CATSVKTGGGEKLFF.

This clone came up a few times. This chain joins TRBV7-9 and TRBJ2-7; 7 bases match TRBD1. The germline gives CDR1 SEHNR, CDR2 FQNEAQ (reference sequence). The length of the CDR3 is 15 residues. J lost 3 bases, V lost 1 base, and 6 bases had no gene match. The CDR3 DNA is TGTGCCAGCAGCTTAGGGTTGGGACAGAGCTACGAGCAGTACTTC. Translated: CASSLGLGQSYEQYF.

The J gene is TRBJ2-1, the V gene TRBV4-3; D is undetermined. The CDR3 is 14 residues long. Germline assignment: CDR1 LGHNA and CDR2 YSLEER. V was pared by 0 bases and J by 12 bases, with 15 bases between. CDR3 nucleotides: TGCGCCAGCAGCCAAGATGTTGCAGTCTTGGTGCAGTTCTTC. Encoded protein: CASSQDVAVLVQFF.

This chain links TRBV6-2 or TRBV6-3 with TRBJ2-1; TRBD2 matches at 7 bases. This CDR3 region has 14 residues. V lost 4 bases to trimming and J lost 9 bases; unmatched junction nucleotides: 9. Germline values: CDR1 MNHEY, CDR2 SVGEGT. This CDR3 reads CASSSRDYSGEQFF. As DNA, the CDR3 is TGTGCCAGCAGTTCACGGGACTATAGTGGTGAGCAGTTCTTC.

The chain combines TRBV19 with TRBJ1-1; no definite D call. V shed 6 bases and J shed 11 bases, with 19 bases lying between them. Germline loops: CDR1 LNHDA, CDR2 SQIVND (reference sequence). The CDR3 runs to 13 residues. CDR3 protein: CASSPGENFSAFF. The CDR3 bases are TGTGCCAGTAGCCCGGGAGAAAATTTTTCGGCTTTCTTT.

This clone was counted once. This sequence joins TRBV7-9 and TRBJ1-2; no clear D gene. Germline loops: CDR1 SEHNR, CDR2 FQNEAQ (reference sequence). This CDR3 region has 12 residues. The V gene lost 5 bases and the J gene lost 5 bases, with 9 bases spanning the gap. CDR3 loop: CASSGSVYGYTF. The DNA of the CDR3 is TGTGCCAGCAGCGGCAGTGTTTATGGCTACACCTTC.

V is TRBV7-2 and J is TRBJ2-1; weak D call: TRBD1 (5 bases). This CDR3 is 13 amino acids long. Trimming left V 5 bases short and J 1 base short, with 6 bases between. Looked up from germline, CDR1 is SGHTA and CDR2 is FQGNSA. CDR3 sequence (DNA): TGTGCCAGCAGCAGGGGTTCCTACAATGAGCAGTTCTTC. Translated: CASSRGSYNEQFF.

This chain uses TRBV29-1 with TRBJ1-2; D call uncertain. V lost 4 bases to trimming and J lost 14 bases, with 20 bases between them. Germline loops: CDR1 SQVTM, CDR2 ANQGSEA. This CDR3 has 12 amino acids. CDR3 in DNA: TGCAGCGTTGTGACCCCGGGGTCCTCAGCGACCTTC. It translates to CSVVTPGSSATF.

The V and J genes are TRBV5-1 and TRBJ2-2; 7 bases match TRBD2. CDR3 length: 16 residues. Germline CDR1 reads SGHRS; CDR2 reads YFSETQ. Unmatched junction bases numbered 7, after V lost 3 bases and J lost 2 bases. CDR3 protein: CASSYTSVANTGELFF. The CDR3 DNA is TGCGCCAGCAGCTACACTAGCGTCGCAAACACCGGGGAGCTGTTTTTT.

This clone was found a few times. The CDR3 DNA sequence: TGCGCCAGCAGCCAACGACAGGGGGACTATGGCTACACCTTC. Its protein product is CASSQRQGDYGYTF. V is TRBV4-1 and J is TRBJ1-2; 9 bases are shared with TRBD1. CDR1 is MGHRA and CDR2 is YSYEKL in the germline V gene. The CDR3 loop spans 14 amino acids. V was pared by 2 bases and J by 3 bases, with 1 base of the junction left unmatched.

This chain uses TRBV6-2 or TRBV6-3 with TRBJ1-1; D call uncertain. This CDR3 is 14 amino acids long. Trimming removed 4 bases from V and 1 base from J, with 10 bases in between. CDR1 is MNHEY and CDR2 is SVGEGT in the germline V gene. CDR3 DNA: TGTGCCAGCAGTTCGATAACTCAGAACACTGAAGCTTTCTTT. Encoded protein: CASSSITQNTEAFF.

The V gene is TRBV30, the J gene TRBJ1-5; D might be TRBD1 (6 bases). The germline V gene encodes CDR1 GTSNPN and CDR2 SVGIG (reference sequence). Trimming cost V 6 bases and J 4 bases, with 16 bases left between them. The CDR3 loop spans 14 amino acids. This chain's CDR3 is CACTKGVGNQPQHF. The DNA of the CDR3 is TGTGCCTGTACGAAGGGGGTAGGAAATCAGCCCCAGCATTTT.

This chain uses TRBV29-1 with TRBJ2-3, with 10 bases aligning to TRBD2. Germline trimming cut 7 bases from V and 2 bases from J; bases unmatched to any gene: 18. CDR1 and CDR2 (germline): SQVTM, ANQGSEA. The CDR3 spans 18 residues. The CDR3 loop reads CSAGGDSASGGHTDTQYF. In nucleotides, the CDR3 is TGCAGCGCCGGAGGGGATTCGGCTAGCGGGGGCCACACAGATACGCAGTATTTT.

CDR3 residues: CAWKRESEAFF. DNA of the CDR3: TGTGCCTGGAAGAGGGAAAGTGAAGCTTTCTTT. The V call is TRBV30, the J call TRBJ1-1; D is unresolved. This CDR3 comprises 11 residues. The germline gives CDR1 GTSNPN, CDR2 SVGIG (reference sequence). V was shortened by 4 bases and J by 7 bases, with 10 bases between the two germline ends.

The chain is built from TRBV19 and TRBJ1-3; tentative D call: TRBD1 (6 bases). Germline CDR1 reads LNHDA; CDR2 reads SQIVND (reference sequence). CDR3 length equals 14 residues. V lost 7 bases and J 2 bases, leaving 12 bases between the germline ends. In DNA, the CDR3 is TGTGCCAGTAAACAGGGCTACCCTGGAAACACCATATATTTT. It codes for CASKQGYPGNTIYF.

Points on this clone: The junction departs from the called germline gene at one end, perhaps through a read error. The chain joins TRBV19 to TRBJ1-4, with D unclear. This CDR3 is 14 amino acids long. CDR1 and CDR2 from the germline V gene are LNHDA and SQIVND (reference sequence). Here the CDR3 reads CASSISGAKEKLFF. CDR3 coding DNA: TGTGCCAGTAGTATTTCCGGAGCTAAGGAAAAACTGTTTTTT.

The chain recombines TRBV30 with TRBJ1-6, with 9 bases identical to TRBD1. The CDR3 sequence is 16 residues long. The trim removed 0 bases at V and 7 bases at J, leaving 7 bases unmatched. CDR1 GTSNPN and CDR2 SVGIG come from the germline V gene (reference sequence). The CDR3 DNA reads TGTGCCTGGAGTGTAGCGGGACAGGGCCGGAATTCACCCCTCCACTTT. Amino acid sequence: CAWSVAGQGRNSPLHF.

The CDR3 spells CASALGQHYGYTF. The CDR3 nucleotides read TGTGCTAGTGCCCTGGGACAGCACTATGGCTACACCTTC. The chain combines TRBV12-5 with TRBJ1-2; 7 bases align to TRBD1. Germline-derived CDR1 and CDR2 are LGHNT and FRNRAP. Unmatched junction bases numbered 5, after V lost 7 bases and J lost 3 bases. The CDR3 loop spans 13 amino acids.

This chain uses TRBV10-3 with TRBJ2-7; no clear D. Germline V CDR1 and CDR2: ENHRY, SYGVKD. There are 15 residues in the CDR3. V gave up 2 bases and J gave up 2 bases, with 13 bases separating them. The CDR3 loop is CAISEAAGGAYEQYF. CDR3 nucleotide sequence: TGTGCCATCAGTGAGGCTGCTGGCGGCGCCTACGAGCAGTACTTC.

This clone was counted a few times. The chain couples TRBV3-1 (or the pseudogene TRBV3-2) to TRBJ1-4; D might be TRBD1 (5 bases). The CDR3 sequence is 16 residues long. The ends were cut back, 2 bases at V and 5 bases at J, with 15 bases in the middle. Germline V CDR1 and CDR2: LGHDT, YNNKEL (reference sequence). The CDR3 region is CASSQSTDIWNEKLFF. The CDR3 nucleotides are TGTGCCAGCAGCCAAAGCACGGACATTTGGAATGAAAAACTGTTTTTT.

This clone was picked up a small number of times. The gene calls are TRBV9 and TRBJ2-3, with 8 bases lining up with TRBD1. Trimming removed 2 bases from V and 5 bases from J; junction bases left unmatched: 13. The CDR3 is 17 residues long. Germline assignment: CDR1 SGDLS and CDR2 YYNGEE. The CDR3 sequence is CASSVYGDRLGKDTQYF. In nucleotides, the CDR3 is TGTGCCAGCAGCGTCTACGGGGACAGGTTGGGCAAAGATACGCAGTATTTT. Full variable domain (rest looked up from reference TRBV9 and TRBJ2-3): DSGVTQTPKHLITATGQRVTLRCSPRSGDLSVYWYQQSLDQGLQFLIQYYNGEERAKGNILERFSAQQFPDLHSELNLSSLELGDSALYFCASSVYGDRLGKDTQYFGPGTRLTVL.

This chain connects TRBV9 to TRBJ1-3; D perhaps matches TRBD1 (5 bases). CDR1 and CDR2 from the germline V gene are SGDLS and YYNGEE. The CDR3 loop spans 14 amino acids. The ends were cut back, 2 bases at V and 4 bases at J, with 10 bases in the middle. As DNA, the CDR3 is TGTGCCAGCAGCGTCCAGGGTGACGGAAACACCATATATTTT. Translated: CASSVQGDGNTIYF.